Below, one TCR beta chain is given with its context. Its antigen target is currently unknown. No base qualities exist here, and no much larger clone lies one base off it. The data stem from a study of PD-1 blockade in classical Hodgkin lymphoma (TCRdb year 2020). Regarding the research as a whole: Nivolumab dosing was 3 mg/kg intravenously every 2 weeks, continuing until either disease progression or unacceptable toxicity. The study used TCR beta sequencing and CyTOF to define a peripheral blood immune signature of response to PD-1 blockade in classical Hodgkin lymphoma.

What the time point label conveys for this sample: cycle 4 day 1 (C4D1), after five to seven weeks of nivolumab. Every trial patient had relapsed after autologous stem cell transplantation, and cohorts A, B and C differed in prior brentuximab vedotin exposure. The trial cohort included 50 or so patients with relapsed/refractory classical Hodgkin lymphoma, and each patient had a best overall response of complete response, partial response or progressive disease. Single-agent nivolumab was administered to trial patients in the multi-cohort phase II CheckMate 205 trial. An independent review committee assessed best overall response by applying the 2007 International Working Group response criteria. Trial PBMCs were obtained immediately prior to nivolumab initiation (C1D1) and on therapy at cycle 2 day 1 and cycle 4 day 1. Peripheral blood was collected in 8 mL Vacutainer Cell Preparation Tubes, from which PBMCs were isolated by centrifugation and then cryopreserved.

CDR1 and CDR2, looked up from the germline V gene (reference sequence), are MNHNY and SVGAGI. Reading from cysteine to phenylalanine, the CDR3 counts 12 amino acids. Only the CDR3 part of the read is kept: 36 bases, read in frame from the first base. V trim: 11 bases; J trim: 6 bases; unmatched bases: 4. Genomic DNA was extracted with the Qiagen DNeasy kit from unsorted PBMCs and from negatively selected CD4+ and CD8+ fractions. TCR beta CDR3 regions were amplified by immunoSEQ multiplex PCR using primers annealing to V and J segments. Amplification bias was minimized using a synthetic immune receptor repertoire, and residual bias was removed computationally after sequencing. The original methods were these. Custom Python scripts were used to quantify repertoire diversity as the Shannon entropy index. The unsorted, CD4+ and CD8+ repertoires were each analyzed separately, with the exception of combined analyses, where CD4+ and CD8+ sequences were merged in silico. A clone counted as expanded when the clone's frequency after treatment rose at least 2-fold relative to C1D1, and clones undetected at baseline were given a pseudocount of 0.5. Clones with 0 or 1 copy at C1D1 were defined as singleton clones, while clones with 2 or more copies were defined as non-singleton clones. Clones expanded in unsorted samples were assigned a CD4+, CD8+ or unknown annotation through matching of protein sequences in sorted samples from the same patient. Wilcoxon tests were applied to paired samples to test diversity changes from C1D1 to C4D1. Held by TCRdb, this immuneACCESS table contains in-frame sequences only and omits some clones. Under half of the omission traces to an unresolved V gene where checked; the cause of the rest is unknown. V and J calls and clone size follow that table, whereas D and trimming were derived from the DNA. Here the sample has about 93,000 clones; around four fifths occur a single time. Of the sample, about a tenth falls within the top ten clones.

What the work shows at the level of the full study, not this receptor alone: The study was limited to a single clinical trial cohort, and causes of repertoire differences, possibly disease activity or prior therapy, remained undefined. Lower diversity was seen in patients whose nivolumab began less than 1 year after ASCT, and these patients were left out of later analyses so that immune reconstitution would not confound the results. Trial patients achieving complete response had baseline diversity similar to newly diagnosed patients, whereas partial responders and progressors had significantly lower diversity. By C4D1, a significant rise was seen in CD4+ TCR diversity but not in CD8+ TCR diversity (p=0.0027 vs p=0.16), and the rise was most apparent among complete responders (p=0.02). Newly diagnosed patients were reported to have lower baseline TCR diversity than healthy donors, and relapsed/refractory patients were reported to have lower baseline TCR diversity still.

This TCR was recovered from a human donor with classical Hodgkin lymphoma. Source: peripheral blood mononuclear cells (PBMCs), taken before the fourth cycle of nivolumab. In this chain, TRBV6-6 is recombined with TRBJ1-5; TRBD1 lines up with 10 middle nucleotides. Here is the DNA: TGTGCCGCGCGGGACAGGGGTCAGCCCCAGCATTTT. Its product reads: CAARDRGQPQHF.